These 6 T cell receptor beta chains were sequenced from one sample in a study of a mutant IDH1 vaccine in newly diagnosed glioma. No antigen has been assigned to these receptors. Libraries were prepared by immunoSEQ multiplex PCR; TCRdb keeps only in-frame clonotypes and omits some of them. The sample includes tens of thousands of clones, approximately 88% of them seen just once. Time point denoted: week 11, during vaccination. In every dose of vaccine, 300 ug of mutant IDH1 20-mer peptide was given alongside topical imiquimod. The source material was PBMCs, sampled from a glioma patient whose treatment included an IDH1 peptide vaccine. The source is a woman between 50 and 59 years old with glioma.

The V call is TRBV4-1, the J call TRBJ1-4; no definite D call. The length of the CDR3 is 19 residues. In germline, CDR1 is MGHRA, CDR2 YSYEKL. The ends were cut back, 1 base at V and 7 bases at J, with 25 bases in the middle. The CDR3 region has the DNA TGCGCCAGCAGCCAAGGTCTTACAACTACTCACCTAACGCGTGAAAAACTGTTTTTT. It yields the protein CASSQGLTTTHLTREKLFF.

The DNA for the CDR3 is TGCGCCAGCAGCTCGGACTCCAGAGGGTATGGCTACACCTTC. Translated: CASSSDSRGYGYTF. This sequence joins TRBV5-1 and TRBJ1-2; D is uncertain. V shed 3 bases and J shed 5 bases, with 14 bases lying between them. Germline CDR1 reads SGHRS; CDR2 reads YFSETQ. CDR3 size: 14 residues.

The chain links TRBV2 to TRBJ1-3; D is undetermined. The CDR3 has 14 amino acids. V dropped 4 bases and J dropped 2 bases, with 9 bases sitting between them. CDR1 is SNHLY and CDR2 is FYNNEI in the germline V gene. The CDR3, as DNA: TGTGCCAGCAGTGTATATGGGGCTGGAAACACCATATATTTT. It is translated as CASSVYGAGNTIYF.

The chain links TRBV27 to TRBJ2-3, with TRBD2 matching over 14 bases. The germline gives CDR1 MNHEY, CDR2 SMNVEV (reference sequence). V dropped 3 bases and J dropped 6; count of bases not matched to a gene: 8. The CDR3 totals 17 residues. The CDR3 is CASSFAGLAGGWDTQYF. Here the CDR3 DNA reads TGTGCCAGCAGTTTCGCCGGACTAGCGGGGGGTTGGGATACGCAGTATTTT.

This chain joins TRBV2 and TRBJ2-7; D tentatively fits TRBD1 or TRBD2 (5 bases each). V dropped 4 bases and J dropped 3 bases, with 7 bases sitting between them. The CDR3 is made up of 12 amino acids. Germline V gene lookup returns CDR1 SNHLY and CDR2 FYNNEI. The CDR3 here is CASSGDGYEQYF. CDR3 coding DNA: TGTGCCAGCAGTGGGGACGGCTACGAGCAGTACTTC.

The V and J genes are TRBV7-6 and TRBJ2-6, with a weak D call TRBD1 (5 bases). V lost 7 bases and J lost 0, with 10 bases in between. CDR1 SGHVS and CDR2 FNYEAQ come from the germline V gene. The CDR3 covers 15 residues. The CDR3 loop reads CASTSQVSGANVLTF. DNA for the CDR3: TGTGCCAGCACCTCACAGGTCTCTGGGGCCAACGTCCTGACTTTC.